A single sample is the source of the 24 T cell receptor beta chains below, sequenced in a study of OX40 agonist ivuxolimab in advanced cancers. Using immunoSEQ multiplex PCR, the repertoire was profiled, and TCRdb retains in-frame clones only, with some absent. Of some 67,000 clones in the sample, around 79% were seen once. The starting material was CD4+ or CD8+ T cells sorted from blood, obtained in a trial of the OX40 agonist ivuxolimab. Source of these receptors: an adult with an advanced solid tumor such as melanoma, head and neck, liver or kidney cancer.

The rearrangement uses TRBV5-4 and TRBJ2-2, with 8 positions matching TRBD1. Germline trimming cut 4 bases from V and 1 base from J; bases unmatched to any gene: 6. Germline V gene sequence: CDR1 SGHNT, CDR2 YYREEE (reference sequence). The CDR3 loop spans 16 amino acids. For the CDR3, the DNA is TGTGCCAGCAGCCCCTGGACAGGGATGAACACCGGGGAGCTGTTTTTT. It encodes CASSPWTGMNTGELFF. Full variable domain (missing parts from reference TRBV5-4 and TRBJ2-2): ETGVTQSPTHLIKTRGQQVTLRCSSQSGHNTVSWYQQALGQGPQFIFQYYREEENGRGNFPPRFSGLQFPNYSSELNVNALELDDSALYLCASSPWTGMNTGELFFGEGSRLTVL.

This clone occurred once. This chain joins TRBV5-1 and TRBJ2-7; TRBD1 matches at 9 bases. V shed 0 bases and J 6 bases; nucleotides not matched to a gene: 7. CDR3 length equals 15 residues. Germline CDR1 is SGHRS and CDR2 is YFSETQ. The chain's CDR3 is CASSLGAGQGGEQYF. CDR3 sequence (DNA): TGCGCCAGCAGCTTGGGGGCGGGACAGGGTGGCGAGCAGTACTTC. The full variable domain, rest sourced from reference TRBV5-1 and TRBJ2-7, is KAGVTQTPRYLIKTRGQQVTLSCSPISGHRSVSWYQQTPGQGLQFLFEYFSETQRNKGNFPGRFSGRQFSNSRSEMNVSTLELGDSALYLCASSLGAGQGGEQYFGPGTRLTVT.

This sequence joins TRBV2 and TRBJ2-3; 8 bases fit TRBD2. The length of the CDR3 is 17 residues. Germline-derived CDR1 and CDR2 are SNHLY and FYNNEI. The V gene end was trimmed by 6 bases and the J gene end by 6 bases; junction bases not matched to a gene: 17. The CDR3 reads CASRSTLAGTRGDTQYF. The CDR3 coding sequence is TGTGCCAGCAGATCCACATTAGCGGGGACGCGGGGGGATACGCAGTATTTT. Looking up the rest from reference TRBV2 and TRBJ2-3 gives the full variable domain: EPEVTQTPSHQVTQMGQEVILRCVPISNHLYFYWYRQILGQKVEFLVSFYNNEISEKSEIFDDQFSVERPDGSNFTLKIRSTKLEDSAMYFCASRSTLAGTRGDTQYFGPGTRLTVL.

The chain couples TRBV7-9 to TRBJ2-3; no reliable D call. Per germline, CDR1 SEHNR and CDR2 FQNEAQ (reference sequence). This CDR3 comprises 12 residues. V shed 1 base and J shed 5 bases, with 4 bases lying between them. CDR3 nucleotides: TGTGCCAGCAGCTTAGTGGAAGATACGCAGTATTTT. This encodes CASSLVEDTQYF.

The chain employs TRBV19 and TRBJ2-7, with 8 bases lining up with TRBD1. The CDR3 length is 16 residues. The germline V gene encodes CDR1 LNHDA and CDR2 SQIVND (reference sequence). The junction had 9 bases not matched to a gene; V was cut back by 3 bases and J by 2 bases. The CDR3 coding sequence is TGTGCCAGTAGTATTCAAGGACAGGGCGGGGCCTACGAGCAGTACTTC. Translated, it gives CASSIQGQGGAYEQYF.

The chain recombines TRBV7-2 with TRBJ2-7; D unresolved. The CDR3 is made up of 12 amino acids. The germline V gene encodes CDR1 SGHTA and CDR2 FQGNSA. With 1 base removed from V and 9 bases from J, the gap between germline ends came to 10 bases. The DNA of the CDR3 is TGTGCCAGCAGCTTAGGCATGCGAGGGCAGTACTTC. Protein: CASSLGMRGQYF.

V usage is TRBV11-2 and J usage is TRBJ1-5, with D uncertain. The CDR3 loop spans 16 amino acids. V was pared by 1 base and J by 0 bases, with 10 bases between. CDR1 is SGHAT and CDR2 is FQNNGV in the germline V gene. In nucleotides, the CDR3 is TGTGCCAGCAGCTTAGGGGGATGGTATAGCAATCAGCCCCAGCATTTT. Amino acids: CASSLGGWYSNQPQHF.

This chain links TRBV6-1 with TRBJ2-1; no definite D call. The CDR3 consists of 15 residues. Germline V gene data show CDR1 as MNHNS and CDR2 as SASEGT. V lost 6 bases to trimming and J lost 0 bases, with 12 bases between them. The CDR3 DNA sequence: TGTGCCAGCAGGGGCAGGCACAACTCCTACAATGAGCAGTTCTTC. Its protein is CASRGRHNSYNEQFF.

J is TRBJ2-1 and V is TRBV28; 7 bases map to TRBD2. Germline CDR1 is MDHEN and CDR2 is SYDVKM. With V trimmed by 1 base and J by 6 bases, 9 bases remained unmatched. The CDR3 covers 16 residues. Here the CDR3 reads CASSLSAGEWANEQFF. Written as DNA, the CDR3 is TGTGCCAGCAGTTTATCGGCGGGAGAGTGGGCCAATGAGCAGTTCTTC.

The chain recombines TRBV28 with TRBJ1-5; no clear D. Germline values: CDR1 MDHEN, CDR2 SYDVKM. V lost 5 bases, J lost 4 bases, and 21 bases lay in between. This CDR3 region has 17 residues. This CDR3 reads CASSPLEGARGNQPQHF. The CDR3 nucleotides read TGTGCCAGCAGTCCACTTGAGGGAGCCCGAGGGAATCAGCCCCAGCATTTT.

This rearrangement joins TRBV10-3 to TRBJ2-1; D might be TRBD2 (6 bases). Deletions cut 2 bases from V and 8 bases from J, with 10 bases between. The CDR3 covers 13 residues. The germline V gene encodes CDR1 ENHRY and CDR2 SYGVKD. The CDR3 coding sequence is TGTGCCATCAGTGAGGCTGAGCGGGATGAGCAGTTCTTC. It yields the protein CAISEAERDEQFF.

The J gene is TRBJ1-2, the V gene TRBV6-1; D not certain. The CDR3 spans 13 residues. Trimming took off 4 bases at V and 2 bases at J, with 8 bases between the two ends. The germline gives CDR1 MNHNS, CDR2 SASEGT. CDR3 loop: CASSVQSNYGYTF. CDR3 coding DNA: TGTGCCAGCAGTGTTCAGTCAAACTATGGCTACACCTTC.

The chain carries TRBV6-5 and TRBJ1-2, with D unclear. From germline, CDR1 is MNHEY and CDR2 SVGAGI. CDR3 length: 15 residues. Trimming took off 0 bases at V and 0 bases at J, with 8 bases between the two ends. CDR3 region: CASSYSKTSNYGYTF. CDR3 nucleotide sequence: TGTGCCAGCAGTTACTCGAAGACATCTAACTATGGCTACACCTTC.

This chain joins TRBV18 and TRBJ2-5; no clear D. Germline values: CDR1 KGHSH, CDR2 LQKENI. The V end was cut by 0 bases, the J end by 7 bases, with 9 bases between. The CDR3 covers 13 residues. The CDR3 sequence: CASSPPVGVTQYF. The CDR3 bases are TGTGCCAGCTCACCACCGGTTGGTGTGACCCAGTACTTC.

The chain uses TRBV5-1 and TRBJ2-7; D could derive from TRBD1 or TRBD2 (6 bases each). The CDR3 extends over 18 amino acids. Trimming pared 4 bases from V and 2 bases from J, leaving 25 bases between. Per germline, CDR1 SGHRS and CDR2 YFSETQ. CDR3 sequence (DNA): TGCGCCAGCAGCCGCACTCCAGTAGGGGGGCTCACTGCCTACGAGCAGTACTTC. It specifies CASSRTPVGGLTAYEQYF.

The chain couples TRBV19 to TRBJ2-3; D call uncertain. There are 15 residues in the CDR3. CDR1 LNHDA and CDR2 SQIVND come from the germline V gene (reference sequence). V dropped 5 bases and J dropped 0 bases, with 12 bases sitting between them. In DNA, the CDR3 is TGTGCCAGTAGTGATCTGTTAAGAAGCACAGATACGCAGTATTTT. Translation gives CASSDLLRSTDTQYF. Full variable domain (missing parts from reference TRBV19 and TRBJ2-3): DGGITQSPKYLFRKEGQNVTLSCEQNLNHDAMYWYRQDPGQGLRLIYYSQIVNDFQKGDIAEGYSVSREKKESFPLTVTSAQKNPTAFYLCASSDLLRSTDTQYFGPGTRLTVL.

Written as DNA, the CDR3 is TGTGCCAGCAGCTCGACCCGGGACAGGGGGTACCAAGAGACCCAGTACTTC. Protein sequence: CASSSTRDRGYQETQYF. The rearrangement uses TRBV5-4 and TRBJ2-5; TRBD1 matches at 11 bases. The junction had 7 bases not matched to a gene; V was cut back by 3 bases and J by 0 bases. Germline V gene data show CDR1 as SGHNT and CDR2 as YYREEE (reference sequence). The CDR3 spans 17 residues.

The CDR3 loop reads CASSFSTGGGQPQHF. The CDR3 DNA reads as TGCGCCAGCAGCTTCTCGACAGGGGGCGGACAGCCCCAGCATTTT. The chain has TRBV5-1 and TRBJ1-5, with 10 bases lining up with TRBD1. The ends lost 2 bases at V and 7 bases at J; junction bases unmatched: 6. The CDR3 totals 15 residues. Germline V gives CDR1 SGHRS, CDR2 YFSETQ.

CDR3 in DNA: TGTGCCAGCAGTCTAAGGGGCGGGGAGCTGTTTTTT. It codes for CASSLRGGELFF. The gene calls are TRBV2 and TRBJ2-2, with D perhaps TRBD1 (5 bases). The CDR3 is 12 residues long. Germline V gives CDR1 SNHLY, CDR2 FYNNEI. Trimming cost V 5 bases and J 7 bases, with 8 bases left between them.

This rearrangement joins TRBV15 to TRBJ1-4; tentatively, D is TRBD1 (5 bases). V lost 0 bases and J 8 bases, leaving 10 bases between the germline ends. CDR3 length: 14 amino acids. CDR1 is LNHNV, CDR2 YYDKDF, per germline (reference sequence). The CDR3 here is CATSRDLRGEKLFF. CDR3 nucleotides: TGTGCCACCAGCAGAGATCTTCGGGGCGAAAAACTGTTTTTT.

The chain links TRBV9 to TRBJ2-1; D is possibly TRBD2 (6 bases). The V end lost 2 bases, the J end lost 7 bases, and 13 bases lay between the germline ends. This CDR3 has 14 amino acids. CDR1 is SGDLS and CDR2 is YYNGEE in the germline V gene. CDR3 in amino acids: CASSVGTLANEQFF. The CDR3 DNA is TGTGCCAGCAGCGTCGGGACTCTAGCTAATGAGCAGTTCTTC.

The J gene is TRBJ2-7, the V gene TRBV5-8; 7 bases are a match to TRBD2. CDR3 length: 15 amino acids. The germline V gene encodes CDR1 SGHTS and CDR2 YDEGEE. The V segment lost 6 bases and the J segment 2 bases; nucleotides outside the gene matches: 11. This CDR3 reads CASTRGGGKTYEQYF. CDR3 nucleotide sequence: TGTGCCAGCACCCGGGGCGGGGGAAAGACCTACGAGCAGTACTTC.

The chain is built from TRBV11-2 and TRBJ2-7, with 9 bases fitting TRBD2. V shed 1 base, J shed 2 bases, and the junction held 3 bases outside the gene matches. Looked up from germline, CDR1 is SGHAT and CDR2 is FQNNGV. The CDR3 totals 15 residues. The CDR3 protein is CASSLGSSGAYEQYF. The CDR3 DNA reads as TGTGCCAGCAGCTTAGGGTCTAGCGGGGCCTACGAGCAGTACTTC. Filled out from reference TRBV11-2 and TRBJ2-7, the complete variable domain reads EAGVAQSPRYKIIEKRQSVAFWCNPISGHATLYWYQQILGQGPKLLIQFQNNGVVDDSQLPKDRFSAERLKGVDSTLKIQPAKLEDSAVYLCASSLGSSGAYEQYFGPGTRLTVT.

CDR3 sequence: CASSLDAGAQETQYF. The CDR3 DNA reads TGTGCCAGCAGCTTAGACGCGGGGGCTCAAGAGACCCAGTACTTC. V gene TRBV7-2 combines with J gene TRBJ2-5; TRBD2 might be the D (7 bases). CDR3 size: 15 residues. Germline V CDR1 and CDR2: SGHTA, FQGNSA. Trimming removed 1 base from V and 2 bases from J, with 11 bases in between.